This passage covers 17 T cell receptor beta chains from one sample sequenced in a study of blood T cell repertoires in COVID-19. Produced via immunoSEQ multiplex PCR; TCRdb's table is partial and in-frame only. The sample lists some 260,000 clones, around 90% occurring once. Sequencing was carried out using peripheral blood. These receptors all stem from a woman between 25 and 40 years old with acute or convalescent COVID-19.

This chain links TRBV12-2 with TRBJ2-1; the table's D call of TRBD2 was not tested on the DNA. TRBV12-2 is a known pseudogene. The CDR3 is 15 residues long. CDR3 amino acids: CASRYKRDRYNEQFF. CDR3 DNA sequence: TGTGCAAGTCGTTACAAGCGGGATCGCTACAATGAGCAGTTCTTC.

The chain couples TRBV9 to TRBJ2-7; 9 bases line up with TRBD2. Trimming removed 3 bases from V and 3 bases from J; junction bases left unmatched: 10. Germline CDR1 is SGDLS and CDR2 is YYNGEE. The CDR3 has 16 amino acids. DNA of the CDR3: TGTGCCAGCAGCGCTCGAGCTAGCGGGAACGTCTACGAGCAGTACTTC. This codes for CASSARASGNVYEQYF.

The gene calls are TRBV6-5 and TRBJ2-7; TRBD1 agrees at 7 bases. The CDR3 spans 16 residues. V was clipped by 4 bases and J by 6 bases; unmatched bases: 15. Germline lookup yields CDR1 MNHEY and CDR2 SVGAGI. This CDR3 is CASSFLSGQIKGEQYF. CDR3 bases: TGTGCCAGCAGTTTTCTCTCGGGACAGATAAAGGGCGAGCAGTACTTC.

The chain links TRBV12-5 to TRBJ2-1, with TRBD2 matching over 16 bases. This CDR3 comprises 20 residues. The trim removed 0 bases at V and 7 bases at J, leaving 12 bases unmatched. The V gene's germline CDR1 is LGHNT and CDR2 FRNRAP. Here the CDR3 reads CASGLVGQTGTSGGENEQFF. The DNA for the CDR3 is TGTGCTAGTGGTTTGGTAGGGCAGACCGGGACTAGCGGGGGGGAGAATGAGCAGTTCTTC. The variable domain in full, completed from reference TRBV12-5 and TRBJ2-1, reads DARVTQTPRHKVTEMGQEVTMRCQPILGHNTVFWYRQTMMQGLELLAYFRNRAPLDDSGMPKDRFSAEMPDATLATLKIQPSEPRDSAVYFCASGLVGQTGTSGGENEQFFGPGTRLTVL.

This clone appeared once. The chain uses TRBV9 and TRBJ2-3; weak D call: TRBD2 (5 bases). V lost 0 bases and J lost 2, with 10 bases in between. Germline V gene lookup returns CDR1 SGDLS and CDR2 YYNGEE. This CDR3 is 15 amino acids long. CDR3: CASSVVGALTDTQYF. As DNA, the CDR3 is TGTGCCAGCAGCGTAGTGGGAGCTCTCACAGATACGCAGTATTTT.

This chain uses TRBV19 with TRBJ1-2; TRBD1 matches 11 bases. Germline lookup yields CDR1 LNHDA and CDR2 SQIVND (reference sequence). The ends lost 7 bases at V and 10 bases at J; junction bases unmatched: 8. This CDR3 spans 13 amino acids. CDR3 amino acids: CASIGGQGVAYTF. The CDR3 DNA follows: TGTGCCAGTATAGGGGGACAGGGGGTTGCCTACACCTTC.

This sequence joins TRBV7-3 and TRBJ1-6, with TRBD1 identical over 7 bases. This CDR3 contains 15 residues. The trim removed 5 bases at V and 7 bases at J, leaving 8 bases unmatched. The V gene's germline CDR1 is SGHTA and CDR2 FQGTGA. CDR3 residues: CASSTSTGINSPLHF. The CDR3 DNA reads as TGTGCCAGCAGCACCTCGACAGGGATCAATTCACCCCTCCACTTT.

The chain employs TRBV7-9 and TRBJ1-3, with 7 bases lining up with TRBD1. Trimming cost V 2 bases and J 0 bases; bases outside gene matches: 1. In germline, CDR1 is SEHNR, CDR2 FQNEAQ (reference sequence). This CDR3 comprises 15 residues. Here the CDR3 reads CASSLTGASGNTIYF. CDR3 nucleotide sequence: TGTGCCAGCAGCTTAACAGGGGCCTCTGGAAACACCATATATTTT.

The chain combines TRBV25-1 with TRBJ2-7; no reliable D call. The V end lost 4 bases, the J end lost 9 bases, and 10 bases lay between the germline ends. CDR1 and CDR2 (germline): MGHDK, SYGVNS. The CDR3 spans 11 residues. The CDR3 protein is CASSAKVGQYF. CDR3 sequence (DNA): TGTGCCAGCAGTGCTAAAGTCGGGCAGTACTTC.

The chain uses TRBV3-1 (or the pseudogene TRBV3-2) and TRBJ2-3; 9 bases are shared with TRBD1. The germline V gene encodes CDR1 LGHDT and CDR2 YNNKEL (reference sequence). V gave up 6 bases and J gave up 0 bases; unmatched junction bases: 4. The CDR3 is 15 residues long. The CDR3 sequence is CASRLGTGSTDTQYF. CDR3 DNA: TGTGCCAGCAGACTAGGGACAGGGAGCACAGATACGCAGTATTTT.

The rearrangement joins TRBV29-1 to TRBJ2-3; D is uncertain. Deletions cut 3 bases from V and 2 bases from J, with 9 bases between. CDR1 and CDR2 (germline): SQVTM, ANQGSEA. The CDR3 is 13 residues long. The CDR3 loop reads CSVEGSFTDTQYF. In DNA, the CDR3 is TGCAGCGTTGAGGGCAGTTTCACAGATACGCAGTATTTT.

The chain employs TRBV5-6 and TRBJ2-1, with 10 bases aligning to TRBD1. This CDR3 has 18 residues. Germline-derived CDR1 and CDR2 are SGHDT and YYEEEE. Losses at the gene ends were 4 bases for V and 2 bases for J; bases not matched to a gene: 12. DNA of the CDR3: TGTGCCAGCAGCCCAGCCCCCACCGGGACAGGGGCCTACAATGAGCAGTTCTTC. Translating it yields CASSPAPTGTGAYNEQFF.

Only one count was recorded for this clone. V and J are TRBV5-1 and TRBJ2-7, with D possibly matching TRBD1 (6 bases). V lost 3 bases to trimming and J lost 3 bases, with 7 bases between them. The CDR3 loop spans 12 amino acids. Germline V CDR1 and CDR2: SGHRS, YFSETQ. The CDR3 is CASSWDNYEQYF. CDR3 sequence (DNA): TGCGCCAGCAGCTGGGACAACTACGAGCAGTACTTC. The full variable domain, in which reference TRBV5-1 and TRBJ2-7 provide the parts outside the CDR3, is KAGVTQTPRYLIKTRGQQVTLSCSPISGHRSVSWYQQTPGQGLQFLFEYFSETQRNKGNFPGRFSGRQFSNSRSEMNVSTLELGDSALYLCASSWDNYEQYFGPGTRLTVT.

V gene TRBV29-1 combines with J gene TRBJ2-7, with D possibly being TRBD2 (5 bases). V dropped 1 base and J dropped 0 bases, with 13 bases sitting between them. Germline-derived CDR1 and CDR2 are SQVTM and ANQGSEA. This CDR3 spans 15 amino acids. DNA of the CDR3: TGCAGCGTTGAAGGCCGGACTCAAAACTCCTACGAGCAGTACTTC. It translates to CSVEGRTQNSYEQYF.

The CDR3 protein is CSVGRTGNYGYTF. The CDR3 region has the DNA TGCAGCGTTGGGAGGACAGGGAACTATGGCTACACCTTC. The chain employs TRBV29-1 and TRBJ1-2; 8 bases map to TRBD1. CDR1 is SQVTM, CDR2 ANQGSEA, per germline. Trimming removed 4 bases from V and 2 bases from J; junction bases left unmatched: 3. The CDR3 covers 13 residues.

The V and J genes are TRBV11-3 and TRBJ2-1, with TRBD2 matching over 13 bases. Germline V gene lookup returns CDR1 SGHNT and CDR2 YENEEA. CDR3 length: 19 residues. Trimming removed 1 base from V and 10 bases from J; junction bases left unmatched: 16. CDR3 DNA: TGTGCCAGCAGCTTAGTCTCACTCAGTAGGACTAGCGGGAGTTACGAGCAGTTCTTC. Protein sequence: CASSLVSLSRTSGSYEQFF.

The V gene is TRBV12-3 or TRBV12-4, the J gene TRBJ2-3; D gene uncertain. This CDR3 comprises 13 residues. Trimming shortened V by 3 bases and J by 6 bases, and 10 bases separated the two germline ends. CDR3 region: CASSFSPLDTQYF. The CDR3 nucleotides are TGTGCCAGCAGTTTTAGCCCCTTGGATACGCAGTATTTT.